This T cell receptor beta chain came from a study of identical twins. One entry per CDR3 protein results from TCRdb running MiXCR on the 5' RACE reads. The sample carries fewer than 250,000 distinct CDR3 sequences, approximately 7% recorded once. This clonotype was counted between two and nine times. Another study also made use of these data, one on yellow fever vaccine responses in identical twins.

The source material was memory (CD45RO+) T cells sorted from blood. The clonotype comes from a young woman in good health.

DNA for the CDR3: TGTGCCAGCAGCCAGGGACCCCGCTTTGAAGCTTTCTTT. It is translated as CASSQGPRFEAFF. The V gene is TRBV14, the J gene TRBJ1-1, with D perhaps matching TRBD1 (5 bases). The CDR3 length is 13 residues. Looked up from germline, CDR1 is SGHDN and CDR2 is FVKESK. V shed 3 bases and J shed 7 bases, with 12 bases lying between them.